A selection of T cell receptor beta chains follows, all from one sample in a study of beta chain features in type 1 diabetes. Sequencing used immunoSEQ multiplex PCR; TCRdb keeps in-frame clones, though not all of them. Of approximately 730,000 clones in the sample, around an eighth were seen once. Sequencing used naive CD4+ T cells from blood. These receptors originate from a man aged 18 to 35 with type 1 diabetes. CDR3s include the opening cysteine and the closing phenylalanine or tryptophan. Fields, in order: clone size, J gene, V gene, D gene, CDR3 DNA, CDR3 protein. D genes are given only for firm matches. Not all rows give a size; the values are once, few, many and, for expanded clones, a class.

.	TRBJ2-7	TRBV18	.	TGTGCCAGCTCACCTCCGGGCAGGACTTACGAGCAGTACTTC	CASSPPGRTYEQYF
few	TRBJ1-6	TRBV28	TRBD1	TGTGCCAGCAGTCGACAGGGTAGGAATTCACCCCTCCACTTT	CASSRQGRNSPLHF
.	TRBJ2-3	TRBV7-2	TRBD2	TGTGCCAGCAGCTTAGGATTAGCGGGGGAGGTTACGCAGTATTTT	CASSLGLAGEVTQYF
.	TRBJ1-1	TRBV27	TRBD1	TGTGCCAGCACCCTTGGACAGGGAAGCACTGAAGCTTTCTTT	CASTLGQGSTEAFF
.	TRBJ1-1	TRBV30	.	TGTGCCTGGAGTGTTTCGGGGTACGGGCTCAACACTGAAGCTTTCTTT	CAWSVSGYGLNTEAFF
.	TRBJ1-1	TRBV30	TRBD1	TGTGCCTGGAGTCGACGGGACAGGGCTTTCTTT	CAWSRRDRAFF
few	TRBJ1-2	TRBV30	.	TGTGCCTGGAGCCAGACAGGTAGCGGCTACACCTTC	CAWSQTGSGYTF
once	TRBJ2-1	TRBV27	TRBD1	TGTGCCAGCAGTTTTTCCGGGACAGGTAAACGCAATGAGCAGTTCTTC	CASSFSGTGKRNEQFF
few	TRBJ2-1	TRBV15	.	TGTGCCACCAGCAGAAAACTTAGCGGCTCGGGTGAGCAGTTCTTC	CATSRKLSGSGEQFF
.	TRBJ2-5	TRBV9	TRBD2	TGTGCCAGCAGCGGCGGGGTGACTAGCGGTGATCAAGAGACCCAGTACTTC	CASSGGVTSGDQETQYF
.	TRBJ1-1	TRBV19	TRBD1	TGTGCCAGTAGCGCGACAGGGATCACTGAAGCTTTCTTT	CASSATGITEAFF
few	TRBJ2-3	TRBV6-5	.	TGTGCCAGCAGTTACTCGAGCGACCGCACAGATACGCAGTATTTT	CASSYSSDRTDTQYF
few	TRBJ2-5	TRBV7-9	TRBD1	TGTGCCAGCAGCCCCGGGACAGTACAAGAGACCCAGTACTTC	CASSPGTVQETQYF
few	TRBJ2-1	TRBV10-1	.	TGCGCCAGCAGTGGCTTTATGGGGAGTGAGCAGTTCTTC	CASSGFMGSEQFF
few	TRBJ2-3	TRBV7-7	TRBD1	TGTGCTAGCAGCCGAGGGACAGGGGTTAACACAGATACGCAGTATTTT	CASSRGTGVNTDTQYF
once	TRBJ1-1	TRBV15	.	TGTGCCACCGACCGGGGGGCAATCGGGGGTACTGAAGCTTTCTTT	CATDRGAIGGTEAFF
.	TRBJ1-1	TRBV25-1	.	TGTGCCAGCACGGTAGGAGGACGGACTGAAGCTTTCTTT	CASTVGGRTEAFF
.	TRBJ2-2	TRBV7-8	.	TGTGCCAGCAGCGCCCAAGTCGTACGGTCTAAGAACACCGGGGAGCTGTTTTTT	CASSAQVVRSKNTGELFF
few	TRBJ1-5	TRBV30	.	TGTGCCTGGAGTGTCGGCGGGGCCCAGCCCCAGCATTTT	CAWSVGGAQPQHF
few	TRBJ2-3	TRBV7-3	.	TGTGCCAGCAGCCCCCAGGGGGGTTACACAGATACGCAGTATTTT	CASSPQGGYTDTQYF
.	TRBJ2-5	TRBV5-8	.	TGTGCCAGCAGCTCACTGGAATACGGGATTCAAGAGACCCAGTACTTC	CASSSLEYGIQETQYF
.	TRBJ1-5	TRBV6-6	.	TGTGCCAGCAATCGGGGGGATCAGCCCCAGCATTTT	CASNRGDQPQHF
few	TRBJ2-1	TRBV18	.	TGTGCCAGCTCACCCCTAGAGATCACTGAGCAGTTCTTC	CASSPLEITEQFF
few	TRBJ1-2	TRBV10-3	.	TGTGCCATAATGACAGCAGACTATGGCTACACCTTC	CAIMTADYGYTF
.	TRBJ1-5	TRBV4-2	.	TGTGCCAGCAGCCAAGATATATCGGGGGGCGGGCAGCCCCAGCATTTT	CASSQDISGGGQPQHF
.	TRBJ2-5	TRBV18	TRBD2	TGTGCCAGCTCACCGGGAACTAGCGGGGGTCTTCAAGAGACCCAGTACTTC	CASSPGTSGGLQETQYF
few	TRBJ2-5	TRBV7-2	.	TGTGCCAGCAGGAGAGGTCTAGCACAAGAGACCCAGTACTTC	CASRRGLAQETQYF
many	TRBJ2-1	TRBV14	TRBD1	TGTGCCAGCAGCTGGAAAGTGGGACAGCCCTACAATGAGCAGTTCTTC	CASSWKVGQPYNEQFF
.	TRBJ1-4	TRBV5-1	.	TGCGCCAGCAGGACTGGAGGGACAACTAATGAAAAACTGTTTTTT	CASRTGGTTNEKLFF